This T cell receptor beta chain was recorded in a study of blood T cell repertoires in COVID-19. Background on the study: Spain, Italy and the United States supplied samples that represented acute and convalescent COVID-19.

The CDR3 contains 15 residues. Trimming shortened V by 0 bases and J by 1 base, and 9 bases separated the two germline ends. Germline assignment: CDR1 WNHNN and CDR2 SYGVQD (reference sequence). Sequencing was performed with immunoSEQ multiplex PCR; in TCRdb, only in-frame clones are kept and a portion is missing. This table holds around 480,000 clones, roughly 88% found once. While infection was still active, Seattle patients were enrolled and then followed longitudinally. The sample taken for sequencing was peripheral blood. The TCR sequence derives from a woman aged 45-65 years with COVID-19, enrolled during active disease. The chain uses TRBV10-1 and TRBJ2-5, with unresolved D. Here the CDR3 DNA reads TGCGCCAGCAGTGAGTCAGCGTCAGCCCAAGAGACCCAGTACTTC. Its protein is CASSESASAQETQYF.